These T cell receptor beta chains were read from a single sample in a study of blood T cell repertoires in COVID-19. Some clones are missing from TCRdb's copy, which holds only in-frame ones; the method was immunoSEQ multiplex PCR. The table includes around 53,000 clones, roughly 84% detected once. The sequenced sample was peripheral blood. These receptor sequences come from a man aged 65 to 79 with active COVID-19. CDR3s leave out the opening cysteine and the closing phenylalanine or tryptophan. A D gene is named only where the DNA matches it firmly.

d_gene | v_gene | CDR3aa
TRBD1 | TRBV11-1 | ASSGQVNTEAF
TRBD1 | TRBV5-1 | ASSPAALRGRPLPGANVLT
- | TRBV7-2 | ASSQTGQRSYYGYT
TRBD1 | TRBV3-1/TRBV3-2 | ASSPLTGAYEQY
TRBD1 | TRBV2 | ASHHGDRGQPQH
TRBD1 | TRBV4-2 | ASSQDTRTGPHYGYT
- | TRBV5-1 | ASSLLGRPQETQY
TRBD1 | TRBV7-2 | ASSIGQGIYNEQF
TRBD1 | TRBV5-1 | ASSLEAGGINQPQH
- | TRBV7-2 | ASSFLNTGELF
TRBD2 | TRBV5-1 | ASESGRASDTQY
- | TRBV27 | ASSRGAGSFTDTQY
- | TRBV24-1 | ATSDSQTGETQY
TRBD1 | TRBV18 | ASSTGVLSVYSGNTIY
- | TRBV6-2/TRBV6-3 | ASSSGVRQPQH
- | TRBV2 | AGSGGGYGYT
- | TRBV12-3/TRBV12-4 | ASSFQEDTEAF